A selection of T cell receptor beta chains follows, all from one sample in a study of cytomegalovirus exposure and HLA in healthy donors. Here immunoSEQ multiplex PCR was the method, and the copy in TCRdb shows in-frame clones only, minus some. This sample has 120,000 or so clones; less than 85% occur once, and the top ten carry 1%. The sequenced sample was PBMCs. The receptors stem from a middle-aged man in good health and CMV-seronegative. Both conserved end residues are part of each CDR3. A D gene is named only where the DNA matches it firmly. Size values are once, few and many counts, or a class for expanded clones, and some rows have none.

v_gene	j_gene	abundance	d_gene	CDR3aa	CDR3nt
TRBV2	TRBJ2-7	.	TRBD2	CASSEARLAGAYEQYF	TGTGCCAGCAGTGAAGCTCGACTAGCGGGAGCCTACGAGCAGTACTTC
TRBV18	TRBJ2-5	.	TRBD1	CASSPAAGGQETQYF	TGTGCCAGCTCACCAGCGGCAGGGGGCCAAGAGACCCAGTACTTC
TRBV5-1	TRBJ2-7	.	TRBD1	CASSLRTGQTYEQYF	TGCGCCAGCAGCTTAAGGACAGGCCAAACCTACGAGCAGTACTTC
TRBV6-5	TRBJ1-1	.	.	CASSIRDSGGEAFF	TGTGCCAGCAGTATTCGGGACTCTGGTGGGGAAGCTTTCTTT
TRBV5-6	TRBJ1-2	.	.	CASSPQRGRGDYGYTF	TGTGCCAGCAGCCCCCAACGGGGGAGAGGCGACTATGGCTACACCTTC
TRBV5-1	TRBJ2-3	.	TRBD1	CASSLEGATDTQYF	TGCGCCAGCAGCTTGGAGGGGGCCACAGATACGCAGTATTTT
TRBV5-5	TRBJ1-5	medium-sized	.	CASSLVAGNNQPQHF	TGTGCCAGCAGCTTGGTAGCGGGCAACAATCAGCCCCAGCATTTT
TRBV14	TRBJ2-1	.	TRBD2	CASRITSGSHNEQFF	TGTGCCAGCAGGATAACTAGCGGGAGCCACAATGAGCAGTTCTTC
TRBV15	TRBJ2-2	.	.	CATSSNLGARDTGELFF	TGTGCCACCAGCAGTAATTTGGGGGCGCGGGACACCGGGGAGCTGTTTTTT
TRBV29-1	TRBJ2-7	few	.	CSVLLTGGIYEQYF	TGCAGCGTCCTCCTTACCGGGGGAATCTACGAGCAGTACTTC
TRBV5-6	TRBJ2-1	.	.	CASSLGPPGGGLNNEQFF	TGTGCCAGCAGCTTGGGTCCCCCAGGTGGGGGCCTAAATAATGAGCAGTTCTTC
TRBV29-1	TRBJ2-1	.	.	CSVSASNNEQFF	TGCAGCGTTTCTGCCAGTAACAATGAGCAGTTCTTC
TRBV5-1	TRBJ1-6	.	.	CASSTRTGTPGFNSPLHF	TGCGCCAGCAGCACCCGAACCGGGACACCGGGGTTTAATTCACCCCTCCACTTT
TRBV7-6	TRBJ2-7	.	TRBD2	CASSTRTSGSYEQYF	TGTGCCAGCAGCACCCGGACTAGCGGGAGCTACGAGCAGTACTTC
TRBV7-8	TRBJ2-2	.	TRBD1	CASSVDRGRTGELFF	TGTGCCAGCAGCGTGGACAGGGGGCGAACCGGGGAGCTGTTTTTT
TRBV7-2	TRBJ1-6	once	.	CASRPEGESSPLHF	TGTGCCAGCAGGCCCGAGGGGGAGAGTTCACCCCTCCACTTT
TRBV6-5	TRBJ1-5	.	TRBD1	CASSPGTGNNQPQHF	TGTGCCAGCAGCCCCGGGACAGGGAATAATCAGCCCCAGCATTTT
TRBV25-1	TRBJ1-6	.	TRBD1	CASSMGQHNSPLHF	TGTGCCAGCAGTATGGGACAGCATAATTCACCCCTCCACTTT
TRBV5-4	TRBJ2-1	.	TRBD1	CASSERQGSSYNEQFF	TGTGCCAGCAGCGAAAGACAGGGCAGCTCCTACAATGAGCAGTTCTTC
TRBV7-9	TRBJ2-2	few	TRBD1	CASGQGLFSGELFF	TGTGCCAGCGGACAGGGCTTGTTTTCCGGGGAGCTGTTTTTT
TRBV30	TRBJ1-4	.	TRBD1	CAFQGAREKLFF	TGTGCTTTCCAGGGGGCGCGAGAAAAACTGTTTTTT
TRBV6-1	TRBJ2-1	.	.	CASSERWSSYNEQFF	TGTGCCAGCAGTGAGCGATGGAGCTCCTACAATGAGCAGTTCTTC
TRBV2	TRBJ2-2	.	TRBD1	CASIPPDRDHTGELFF	TGTGCCAGCATACCCCCCGACAGGGACCACACCGGGGAGCTGTTTTTT
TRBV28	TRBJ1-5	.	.	CASSLGGGDNQPQHF	TGTGCCAGCAGTTTGGGGGGGGGAGACAATCAGCCCCAGCATTTT
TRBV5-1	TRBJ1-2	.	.	CASSLGLDGLPESGYTF	TGCGCCAGCAGCTTGGGCCTCGACGGGTTACCCGAAAGTGGCTACACCTTC
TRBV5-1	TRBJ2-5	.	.	CASSRGYQETQYF	TGCGCCAGCTCGCGAGGGTACCAAGAGACCCAGTACTTC
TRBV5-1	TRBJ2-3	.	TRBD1	CASSLAGTGGTDTQYF	TGCGCCAGCAGCTTGGCCGGGACAGGGGGCACAGATACGCAGTATTTT
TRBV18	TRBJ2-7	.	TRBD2	CASSRTAGGAPYEQYF	TGTGCCAGCTCACGGACTGCGGGAGGGGCCCCCTACGAGCAGTACTTC
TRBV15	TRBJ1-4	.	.	CATSRAGRATNEKLFF	TGTGCCACCAGCAGAGCGGGAAGAGCAACTAATGAAAAACTGTTTTTT
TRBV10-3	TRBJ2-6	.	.	CAIMGAGANVLTF	TGTGCCATCATGGGAGCTGGGGCCAACGTCCTGACTTTC
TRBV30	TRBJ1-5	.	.	CAWSPGGGQPQHF	TGTGCCTGGAGCCCCGGGGGAGGGCAGCCCCAGCATTTT
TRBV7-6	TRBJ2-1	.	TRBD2	CASSSAYAGDEQFF	TGTGCCAGCAGCTCAGCCTATGCGGGAGATGAGCAGTTCTTC
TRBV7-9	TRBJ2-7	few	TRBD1	CASSPGQPYEQYF	TGTGCCAGCAGCCCGGGACAGCCCTACGAGCAGTACTTC
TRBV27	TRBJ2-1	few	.	CASTYPPRSREVLHDEQFF	TGTGCCAGCACGTATCCTCCTAGGAGCCGGGAAGTTTTACATGATGAGCAGTTCTTC
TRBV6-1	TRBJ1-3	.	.	CASNLPQGGGNTIYF	TGTGCCAGCAATCTCCCCCAGGGTGGTGGAAACACCATATATTTT
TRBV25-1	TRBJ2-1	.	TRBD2	CASSASGSLNEQFF	TGTGCCAGCAGTGCTAGCGGGAGCTTAAATGAGCAGTTCTTC
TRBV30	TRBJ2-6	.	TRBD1	CALSRDRGLSGANVLTF	TGTGCCTTATCGCGGGACAGGGGATTATCTGGGGCCAACGTCCTGACTTTC
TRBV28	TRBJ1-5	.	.	CASSNEEDRGQPQHF	TGTGCCAGCAGTAACGAAGAGGATCGCGGTCAGCCCCAGCATTTT
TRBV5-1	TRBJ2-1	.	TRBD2	CASSLGMGLAARDEQFF	TGCGCCAGCAGCTTGGGGATGGGACTAGCGGCCCGGGATGAGCAGTTCTTC
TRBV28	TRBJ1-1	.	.	CASSRGLGTEAFF	TGTGCCAGCAGTAGGGGATTGGGCACTGAAGCTTTCTTT
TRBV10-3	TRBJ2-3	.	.	CAISESRYTQYF	TGTGCCATCAGTGAGTCCCGTTATACGCAGTATTTT
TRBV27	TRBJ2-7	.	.	CASSFTGHRYEQYF	TGTGCCAGCAGTTTCACAGGGCACCGGTACGAGCAGTACTTC
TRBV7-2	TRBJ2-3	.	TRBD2	CASSLAGVTDTQYF	TGTGCCAGCAGCCTAGCGGGAGTCACAGATACGCAGTATTTT
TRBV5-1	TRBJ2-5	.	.	CASSWAETQYF	TGCGCCAGCAGCTGGGCGGAGACCCAGTACTTC
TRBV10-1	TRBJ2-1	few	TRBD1	CASSDAGGPYNEQFF	TGCGCCAGCAGTGACGCAGGGGGCCCCTACAATGAGCAGTTCTTC
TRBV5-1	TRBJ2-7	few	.	CASRAGVGYEQYF	TGCGCCAGCAGGGCAGGGGTGGGCTACGAGCAGTACTTC
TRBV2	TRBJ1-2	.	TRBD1	CASSEADRVGGYTF	TGTGCCAGCAGTGAAGCGGACAGGGTGGGTGGCTACACCTTC